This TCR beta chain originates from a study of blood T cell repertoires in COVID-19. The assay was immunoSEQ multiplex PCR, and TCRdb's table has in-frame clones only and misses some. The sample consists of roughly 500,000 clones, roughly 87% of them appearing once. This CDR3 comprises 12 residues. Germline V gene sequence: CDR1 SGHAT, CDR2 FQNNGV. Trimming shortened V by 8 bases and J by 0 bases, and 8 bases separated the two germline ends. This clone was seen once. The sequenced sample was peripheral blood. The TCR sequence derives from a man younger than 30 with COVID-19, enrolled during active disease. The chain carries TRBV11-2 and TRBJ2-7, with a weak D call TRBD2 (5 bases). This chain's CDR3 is CASGLYSYEQYF. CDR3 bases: TGTGCCAGCGGACTTTACTCCTACGAGCAGTACTTC.